This T cell receptor beta chain was captured by sequencing in a study of molecular identifiers for immune sequencing clone quantification. Ten or more counts support this clonotype. Its antigen is as yet unknown. At one end the junction does not follow the germline gene, possibly because of a read error. Using its own MiXCR run on the PCR reads, TCRdb lists one record per CDR3 protein. The repertoire holds approximately 54,000 distinct CDR3 sequences, with under 30% as singletons. Researchers sorted naive CD8 T cells as cells that were CD8+CD4-CCR7+CD45RA+. Study-wide results and caveats: Effector cells kept over 99% of their molecules in clones above 20 RNA copies, while naive cells kept under 1% there.

In germline, CDR1 is SGHTA, CDR2 FQGTGA. CDR3 size: 13 residues. The sample was naive CD8+ T cells from blood, with Jurkat cell RNA spiked in. Subset defined: FACS-sorted CD8+CD4-CCR7+CD45RA+ naive T cells. The rearrangement links TRBV7-3 to TRBJ2-3, with D possibly called TRBD1 or TRBD2 (5 bases each). This receptor was taken from a human donor in good health. Some libraries in this study had Jurkat cell RNA spiked in. CDR3 sequence: CASSATGLDTQYF. CDR3 DNA: TGTGCTAGCAGCGCTACGGGGCTAGATACGCAGTATTTT. Using reference TRBV7-3 and TRBJ2-3 for the parts outside the CDR3, the full variable domain is GAGVSQTPSNKVTEKGKYVELRCDPISGHTALYWYRQSLGQGPEFLIYFQGTGAADDSGLPNDRFFAVRPEGSVSTLKIQRTERGDSAVYLCASSATGLDTQYFGPGTRLTVL.